This TCR beta chain was recovered during a study of blood T cell repertoires in COVID-19. Looking at the study overall: Material from acute and convalescent COVID-19 was sourced from the United States, Italy and Spain. PBMCs, B-cell-depleted T cells, or T cells were the source of the cDNA or gDNA that made up the material.

In Seattle, patients joined the study during active infection and were tracked longitudinally. V gave up 7 bases and J gave up 5 bases, with 14 bases separating them. CDR3 size: 12 residues. Germline V gene lookup returns CDR1 SQVTM and CDR2 ANQGSEA. Per the authors' pipeline: Reference gene primer amplification yielded estimated nucleated cell counts. Assay: immunoSEQ multiplex PCR; the TCRdb copy retains only in-frame clones and omits some. V and J calls plus clone size are reproduced from that table; the DNA served to infer D and trimming. The repertoire includes about 130,000 clones, 75% to 90% of them detected once, and approximately 4.3% sits in the top ten.

What was sequenced was peripheral blood. This clonotype was obtained from a man in his fifties or sixties with COVID-19, enrolled during active disease. The chain employs TRBV29-1 and TRBJ2-5, with D perhaps TRBD2 (6 bases). CDR3 sequence reads: CSGRASQETQYF. CDR3 in DNA: TGCAGCGGGAGGGCGAGTCAGGAGACCCAGTACTTC.